This T cell receptor (beta chain) is drawn from a study of OX40 agonist ivuxolimab in advanced cancers. Findings of the study overall: Fewer expanded clones were found on average in CD4+ than in CD8+ T cells.

CDR1 and CDR2 (germline): MNHEY, SVGAGI. The CDR3 extends over 15 amino acids. Trimming pared 0 bases from V and 3 bases from J, leaving 11 bases between. As for this clone: What it binds is unknown.

Profiling relied on immunoSEQ multiplex PCR, and the TCRdb table lists in-frame clones only, not all of them. Among tens of thousands of clones, 90% to 95% were seen once, and the ten largest hold 14%. The sequence came from an adult with an advanced solid tumor such as melanoma, head and neck, liver or kidney cancer. The material was CD4+ or CD8+ T cells sorted from blood, obtained in a trial of the OX40 agonist ivuxolimab. This chain links TRBV6-5 with TRBJ1-2, with D possibly being TRBD1 (6 bases). In DNA, the CDR3 is TGTGCCAGCAGTTACTCACAGGGTTGGTACTATGGCTACACCTTC. Protein: CASSYSQGWYYGYTF.